These T cell receptor beta chains were read from a single sample in a study of blood T cell repertoires in COVID-19. The assay was immunoSEQ multiplex PCR, and TCRdb's table has in-frame clones only and misses some. Of roughly 250,000 clones in the sample, about four fifths were seen once. Sequencing input: peripheral blood. Receptor source: a woman of 80 years or more with acute or convalescent COVID-19. Each CDR3 is given with its conserved first and last residue. D genes are given only for firm matches. Rows give clone size only sometimes, using once, few, many, or a class for an expanded clone.

clone size | D gene | J gene | V gene | CDR3 DNA | CDR3 protein
- | TRBD1 | TRBJ2-2 | TRBV7-3 | TGTGCCAGCAGCCAGAACAGGGGTAACACCGGGGAGCTGTTTTTT | CASSQNRGNTGELFF
- | TRBD1 | TRBJ2-2 | TRBV7-9 | TGTGCCAGCAGCTCCGGACAGGTATCGGCCGGGGAGCTGTTTTTT | CASSSGQVSAGELFF
- | - | TRBJ1-6 | TRBV6-5 | TGTGCCCTTTGGCGTCTCCGACTTTTCCCCTTT | CALWRLRLFPF
- | - | TRBJ1-2 | TRBV3-1/TRBV3-2 | TGTGCCAGCAGCCTACGGAGGCTCGGCTACACCTTC | CASSLRRLGYTF
- | TRBD1 | TRBJ2-7 | TRBV5-3 | TGTGCCAGTCACCCCTCCGGGACAGGGGTCTACGAGCAGTACTTC | CASHPSGTGVYEQYF
- | - | TRBJ1-1 | TRBV27 | TGTGCCAGCAGTCTCGGACAAAAGGGGACTGAAGCTTTCTTT | CASSLGQKGTEAFF
- | - | TRBJ1-1 | TRBV2 | TGTGCCAGCCGCAGAGGAGGTGGAGGGTTGAACACTGAAGCTTTCTTT | CASRRGGGGLNTEAFF
- | - | TRBJ1-2 | TRBV2 | TGTGCCAGCAACCCCAGGGGTAACTATGGCTACACCTTC | CASNPRGNYGYTF
- | - | TRBJ1-4 | TRBV18 | TGTGCCAGCTCACCACAGGGGACTTCGGGAGCAACTAATGAAAAACTGTTTTTT | CASSPQGTSGATNEKLFF
- | TRBD2 | TRBJ2-7 | TRBV5-4 | TGTGCCAGCAGCTCCCGGGGCCGGGGGGCCTACGAGCAGTACTTC | CASSSRGRGAYEQYF
- | - | TRBJ1-2 | TRBV30 | TGTGCCTGGAGTGTCGACGGAGCCTCTTCTATACTCTATGGCTACACCTTC | CAWSVDGASSILYGYTF
- | - | TRBJ1-1 | TRBV5-1 | TGCGCCAGCAGCTTGGACGTGATTTTCGGGGGGAACACTGAAGCTTTCTTT | CASSLDVIFGGNTEAFF
many | TRBD1 | TRBJ2-7 | TRBV7-9 | TGTGCCAGCAGTAAGCTGGCAGGGGGCTTTGGCGAGCAGTACTTC | CASSKLAGGFGEQYF
- | - | TRBJ1-4 | TRBV5-1 | TGCGCCAGCTCGGGGGGACGGGGAGCTAATGAAAAACTGTTTTTT | CASSGGRGANEKLFF
- | TRBD1 | TRBJ1-2 | TRBV9 | TGTGCCAGCAGCCCCGACAGGGGGCGCCGAGGCTACACCTTC | CASSPDRGRRGYTF
- | TRBD1 | TRBJ2-1 | TRBV9 | TGTGCCAGCAGCCCCGACAGGGTCAATGAGCAGTTCTTC | CASSPDRVNEQFF
- | - | TRBJ2-2 | TRBV7-2 | TGTGCCAGCAGCTTAGGCGGCTTCACCGGGGAGCTGTTTTTT | CASSLGGFTGELFF
- | TRBD1 | TRBJ1-5 | TRBV28 | TGTGCCAGCAGTTTATCGGGACAGGGGAATCAGCCCCAGCATTTT | CASSLSGQGNQPQHF
- | - | TRBJ2-6 | TRBV12-3/TRBV12-4 | TGTGCCAGCAGTCCCTTGGCCAACGTCCTGACTTTC | CASSPLANVLTF
- | - | TRBJ1-6 | TRBV6-6 | TGTGCCAGCAGTTACTCACAAGGGGCCTATAATTCACCCCTCCACTTT | CASSYSQGAYNSPLHF
few | - | TRBJ2-3 | TRBV15 | TGTGCCACCAGCAGAGATCCAGGAATCACAGATACGCAGTATTTT | CATSRDPGITDTQYF
- | - | TRBJ2-5 | TRBV15 | TGTGCCACCAGCTCCCCGGACTATAAAGAGACCCAGTACTTC | CATSSPDYKETQYF
- | TRBD1 | TRBJ1-2 | TRBV15 | TGTGCCACCAGCAGAGATATTTGGGGACAGGGGGACTATGGCTACACCTTC | CATSRDIWGQGDYGYTF
- | TRBD2 | TRBJ2-2 | TRBV3-1/TRBV3-2 | TGTGCCAGCAGCCCGAGGGGAGGGACGGGGGAGCTGTTTTTT | CASSPRGGTGELFF
- | TRBD1 | TRBJ2-3 | TRBV3-1/TRBV3-2 | TGTGCCAGCAGCCCCCGGGACAGGGGCACAGATACGCAGTATTTT | CASSPRDRGTDTQYF
once | - | TRBJ2-7 | TRBV7-9 | TGTGCCAGCAGCCCCTCAGGGGCCCGCATCTGGGAGCAGTACTTC | CASSPSGARIWEQYF
once | - | TRBJ1-3 | TRBV7-2 | TGTGCCAGCAGCTTAGGGGGCCTGGGGGGAAACACCATATATTTT | CASSLGGLGGNTIYF
once | TRBD1 | TRBJ2-2 | TRBV5-6 | TGTGCCAGCAGCTACTGGACAGGGGCCGCCTTTAACACCGGGGAGCTGTTTTTT | CASSYWTGAAFNTGELFF
once | TRBD1 | TRBJ2-3 | TRBV11-3 | TGTGCCAGCAGCACCCGACAGGGAAGCACAGATACGCAGTATTTT | CASSTRQGSTDTQYF
- | - | TRBJ1-1 | TRBV3-1/TRBV3-2 | TGTGCCAGCAGCCAGACTAATGGGGGGAATACTGAAGCTTTCTTT | CASSQTNGGNTEAFF
- | TRBD2 | TRBJ2-2 | TRBV5-1 | TGCGCCAGCAGCGGCCCCCCGGGGGGGGCCGGGGAGCTGTTTTTT | CASSGPPGGAGELFF
- | - | TRBJ1-6 | TRBV5-1 | TGCGCCAGCAGCTTGGGCTCCTTCGACAGTATAATACCCCTCCACTTT | CASSLGSFDSIIPLHF
- | - | TRBJ1-3 | TRBV29-1 | TGCAGCGTAGTACAGGGAACTGGAAACACCATATATTTT | CSVVQGTGNTIYF
- | TRBD1 | TRBJ1-2 | TRBV7-2 | TGTGCCAGCGGGACAGGCTATGGCTACACCTTC | CASGTGYGYTF
- | - | TRBJ1-1 | TRBV3-1/TRBV3-2 | TGTGCCAGCAGCCGTCCCCCCGGAAGGGGTGCGAACACTGAAGCTTTCTTT | CASSRPPGRGANTEAFF
- | TRBD1 | TRBJ1-1 | TRBV28 | TGTGCCAGCAGTCTCCCCGGACAGGGAGGCACTGAAGCTTTCTTT | CASSLPGQGGTEAFF
- | TRBD1 | TRBJ1-1 | TRBV5-1 | TGCGCCAGCAGCCGCCCCGGGACAGGGGGCCGGGACACTGAAGCTTTCTTT | CASSRPGTGGRDTEAFF
- | - | TRBJ1-3 | TRBV10-3 | TGTGCCATCGGACAGTACTCTGGAAACACCATATATTTT | CAIGQYSGNTIYF
- | - | TRBJ2-1 | TRBV7-9 | TGTGCCAGCAGCTCCGTCGGGGGGCCCCATTACAATGAGCAGTTCTTC | CASSSVGGPHYNEQFF
- | - | TRBJ1-1 | TRBV7-9 | TGTGCCAGCAGTCAAGAAGGGGCGACTGAAGCTTTCTTT | CASSQEGATEAFF